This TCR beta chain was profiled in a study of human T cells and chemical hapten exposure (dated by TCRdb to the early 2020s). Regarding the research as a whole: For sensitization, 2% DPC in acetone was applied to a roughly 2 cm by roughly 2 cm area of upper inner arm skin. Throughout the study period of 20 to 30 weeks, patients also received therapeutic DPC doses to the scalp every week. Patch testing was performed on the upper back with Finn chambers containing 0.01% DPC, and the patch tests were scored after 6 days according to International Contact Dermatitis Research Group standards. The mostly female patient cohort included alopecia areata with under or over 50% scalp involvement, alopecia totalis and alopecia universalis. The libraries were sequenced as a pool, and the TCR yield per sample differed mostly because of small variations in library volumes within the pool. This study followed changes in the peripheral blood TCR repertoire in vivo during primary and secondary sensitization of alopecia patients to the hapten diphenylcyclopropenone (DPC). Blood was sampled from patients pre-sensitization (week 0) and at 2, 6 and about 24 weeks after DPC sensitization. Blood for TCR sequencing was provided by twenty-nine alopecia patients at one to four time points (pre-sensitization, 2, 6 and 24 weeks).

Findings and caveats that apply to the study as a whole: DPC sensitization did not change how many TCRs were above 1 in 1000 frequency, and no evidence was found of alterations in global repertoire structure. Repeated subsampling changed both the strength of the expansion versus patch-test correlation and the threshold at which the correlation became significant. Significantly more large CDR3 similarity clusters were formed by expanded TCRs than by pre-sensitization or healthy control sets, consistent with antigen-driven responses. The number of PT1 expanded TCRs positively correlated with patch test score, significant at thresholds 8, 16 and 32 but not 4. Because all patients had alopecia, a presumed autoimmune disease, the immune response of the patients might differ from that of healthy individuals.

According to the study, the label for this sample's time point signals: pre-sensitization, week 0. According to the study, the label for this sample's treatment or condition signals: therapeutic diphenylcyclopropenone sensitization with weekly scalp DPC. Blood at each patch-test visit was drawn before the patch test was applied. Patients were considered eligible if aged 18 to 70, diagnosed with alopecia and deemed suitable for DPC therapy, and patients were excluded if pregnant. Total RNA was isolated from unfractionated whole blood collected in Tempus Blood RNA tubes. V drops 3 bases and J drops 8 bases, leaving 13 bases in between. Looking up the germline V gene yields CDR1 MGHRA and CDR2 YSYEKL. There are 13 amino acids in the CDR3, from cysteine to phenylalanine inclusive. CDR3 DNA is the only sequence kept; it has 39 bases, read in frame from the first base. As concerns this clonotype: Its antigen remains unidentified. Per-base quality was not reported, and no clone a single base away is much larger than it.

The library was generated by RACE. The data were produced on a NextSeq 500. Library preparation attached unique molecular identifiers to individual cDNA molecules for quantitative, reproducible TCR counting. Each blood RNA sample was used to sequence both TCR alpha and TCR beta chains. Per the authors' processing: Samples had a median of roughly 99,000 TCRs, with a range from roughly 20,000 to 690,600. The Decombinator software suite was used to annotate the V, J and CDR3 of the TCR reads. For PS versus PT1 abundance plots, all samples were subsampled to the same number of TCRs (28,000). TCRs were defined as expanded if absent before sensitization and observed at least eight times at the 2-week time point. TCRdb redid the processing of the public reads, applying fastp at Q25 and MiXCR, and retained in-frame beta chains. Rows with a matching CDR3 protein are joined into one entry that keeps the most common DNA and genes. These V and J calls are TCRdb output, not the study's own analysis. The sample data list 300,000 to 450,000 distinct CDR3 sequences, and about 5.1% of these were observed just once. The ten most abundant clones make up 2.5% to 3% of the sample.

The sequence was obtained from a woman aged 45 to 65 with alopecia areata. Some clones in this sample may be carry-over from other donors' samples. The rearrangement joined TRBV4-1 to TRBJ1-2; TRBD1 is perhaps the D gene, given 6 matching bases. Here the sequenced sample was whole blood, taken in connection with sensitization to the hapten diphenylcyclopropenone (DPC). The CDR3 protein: CASSQADRGGYTF. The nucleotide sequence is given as TGCGCCAGCAGCCAGGCGGACAGAGGGGGCTACACCTTC.